This T cell receptor beta chain was captured in a study of monozygotic twins with inflammatory bowel disease. Study-wide points: Concordant and discordant twins showed no difference in repertoire similarity, possibly from limited power. The data gave no support to a single strong IBD-associated signal or clonotype. Variability in patient repertoires may have come partly from differing immunosuppressive treatments.

This CDR3 contains 13 residues. CDR1 is LGHDT and CDR2 is YNNKEL in the germline V gene (reference sequence). Worth noting for this clonotype: Its matching antigen is unknown.

For each CDR3 protein, TCRdb gives one entry from its re-call of the 5' RACE reads, without DNA. The sample data list 350,000 to 550,000 distinct CDR3 sequences. The sequence was collected from a human donor with ulcerative colitis or Crohn's disease, or a healthy co-twin of an affected twin (not recorded which). This rearrangement joins TRBV3-1 to TRBJ1-1; the TCRdb D gene call, TRBD1, has no DNA to confirm it. The source material was blood. The CDR3 loop reads CASSLTGAGEAFF.